The 3 T cell receptor beta chains listed next were all sequenced from one sample in a study of blood T cell repertoires in COVID-19. Assay: immunoSEQ multiplex PCR; the TCRdb copy retains only in-frame clones and omits some. The repertoire holds 90,000 to 130,000 clones, with approximately 85% as singletons. Sequencing input: peripheral blood. These receptors were obtained from a human donor in a cohort sampled during active COVID-19.

V is TRBV14 and J is TRBJ1-2; no firm D call. CDR3 size: 13 residues. The germline V gene has CDR1 SGHDN and CDR2 FVKESK. Trimming took 1 base from V and 4 from J, leaving 7 bases between them. As DNA, the CDR3 is TGTGCCAGCAGCCAAGGCACTTTCTATGGCTACACCTTC. Its translation is CASSQGTFYGYTF.

The gene calls are TRBV9 and TRBJ2-7; 7 positions match TRBD1. CDR3 size: 15 residues. After removal of 0 bases from V and 4 bases from J, the junction contained 7 bases not matched to a gene. Looked up from germline, CDR1 is SGDLS and CDR2 is YYNGEE. The CDR3 reads CASSVAGQWGYEQYF. The CDR3 DNA sequence: TGTGCCAGCAGCGTAGCGGGACAGTGGGGGTACGAGCAGTACTTC.

This chain uses TRBV6-5 with TRBJ2-5; TRBD1 agrees at 7 bases. CDR3 length: 15 amino acids. Germline-derived CDR1 and CDR2 are MNHEY and SVGAGI. J lost 7 bases, V lost 7 bases, and 15 bases had no gene match. CDR3 loop: CASNSRGGSGGTQYF. CDR3 nucleotides: TGTGCCAGCAACTCGAGGGGCGGGTCAGGGGGGACCCAGTACTTC.